This entry concerns a single T cell receptor beta chain. Using immunoSEQ multiplex PCR, the repertoire was profiled, and TCRdb retains in-frame clones only, with some absent. The sample includes about 70,000 clones, approximately 92% seen only once; the top ten take 2.5% to 3.5%. Germline loops: CDR1 MNHEY, CDR2 SVGAGI. V was clipped by 2 bases and J by 0 bases, with 7 bases between them. The CDR3 is 14 amino acids. These data come from a study of T cell changes during pregnancy in multiple sclerosis. The sample in question was CD8+ T cells from peripheral blood mononuclear cells, obtained in the third trimester of pregnancy. This clonotype originated in a female donor in good health, enrolled as a control in a pregnancy study. The chain couples TRBV6-5 to TRBJ1-1; D is uncertain. The CDR3 DNA sequence: TGTGCCAGCAGTTACAACAGCTTGAACACTGAAGCTTTCTTT. This translates into CASSYNSLNTEAFF.